Below are 5 T cell receptor beta chains sequenced from a single sample in a study of T cell changes during pregnancy in multiple sclerosis. Assay used: immunoSEQ multiplex PCR; TCRdb lists only in-frame clones, some missing. Among tens of thousands of clones listed, over 85% were seen once. Sequenced here: CD8+ T cells from peripheral blood mononuclear cells, sampled in the third trimester of pregnancy. The receptors originated from a female donor with multiple sclerosis, enrolled in a pregnancy study.

The chain is built from TRBV7-9 and TRBJ1-1; tentatively, D is TRBD1 (6 bases). Germline CDR1 and CDR2: SEHNR and FQNEAQ (reference sequence). This CDR3 has 15 residues. V was shortened by 1 base and J by 8 bases, with 17 bases between the two germline ends. In nucleotides, the CDR3 is TGTGCCAGCAGCTTAGGAGGATCAGGGGCCGAGGAAGCTTTCTTT. This codes for CASSLGGSGAEEAFF.

V gene TRBV4-1 combines with J gene TRBJ2-2, with 7 bases matching TRBD1. The CDR3 runs 16 residues. In germline, CDR1 is MGHRA, CDR2 YSYEKL. Unmatched junction bases numbered 6, after V lost 4 bases and J lost 1 base. Here the CDR3 reads CASSRPGTENTGELFF. CDR3 sequence (DNA): TGCGCCAGCAGCCGACCCGGGACAGAGAACACCGGGGAGCTGTTTTTT.

This clone was observed a single time. The chain links TRBV10-3 to TRBJ2-7, with 7 bases identical to TRBD1. The CDR3 contains 14 residues. With 5 bases clipped from V and 3 bases from J, the junction kept 7 bases outside the gene matches. The germline CDR1 and CDR2 sequences are ENHRY and SYGVKD. The DNA for the CDR3 is TGTGCCATCAGTCAGACAGGGCCCCTCTACGAGCAGTACTTC. Translating gives CAISQTGPLYEQYF.

The chain combines TRBV4-3 with TRBJ1-3; D might be TRBD1 (6 bases). The CDR3 sequence is 18 residues long. The germline gives CDR1 LGHNA, CDR2 YSLEER. Trimming stripped 1 base from V and 0 bases from J, with 16 bases between. The CDR3 loop reads CASSQGRTADFSGNTIYF. The CDR3 coding sequence is TGCGCCAGCAGCCAAGGGAGGACAGCCGACTTCTCTGGAAACACCATATATTTT.

The chain links TRBV28 to TRBJ2-5, with 10 positions matching TRBD2. The CDR3 sequence is 13 residues long. The V and J ends lost 6 bases and 11 bases, in that order; junction bases with no gene match: 9. The germline gives CDR1 MDHEN, CDR2 SYDVKM. CDR3 in DNA: TGTGCCAGCAGATTCTCTAGCGGGAGCAAGCAGTACTTC. This sequence encodes CASRFSSGSKQYF.